This entry lists 14 T cell receptor beta chains sequenced from one sample in a study of OX40 agonist ivuxolimab in advanced cancers. Libraries were prepared by immunoSEQ multiplex PCR; TCRdb keeps only in-frame clonotypes and omits some of them. The data hold approximately 80,000 clones, with 87% observed a single time. The sequenced sample was CD4+ or CD8+ T cells sorted from blood, obtained in a trial of the OX40 agonist ivuxolimab. These TCRs come from an adult with an advanced solid tumor such as melanoma, head and neck, liver or kidney cancer.

The chain uses TRBV9 and TRBJ2-5; TRBD2 matches at 14 bases. V was clipped by 3 bases and J by 5 bases; unmatched bases: 3. The length of the CDR3 is 15 residues. CDR1 SGDLS and CDR2 YYNGEE come from the germline V gene. CDR3 DNA: TGTGCCAGCAGCGCGGGACTAGCGGGAGTGGAGACCCAGTACTTC. Amino acid sequence: CASSAGLAGVETQYF.

The chain is built from TRBV5-6 and TRBJ2-7, with 9 bases lining up with TRBD1. V lost 4 bases, J lost 4 bases, and 6 bases stayed unmatched. Per the germline V gene, CDR1 is SGHDT and CDR2 is YYEEEE. The CDR3 is 14 residues long. The CDR3 sequence: CASSPGQGLYEQYF. CDR3 sequence (DNA): TGTGCCAGCAGCCCGGGACAGGGTTTGTACGAGCAGTACTTC.

The V gene is TRBV6-5, the J gene TRBJ2-2; unclear D gene. V was clipped by 2 bases and J by 3 bases, with 7 bases between them. Germline V gene sequence: CDR1 MNHEY, CDR2 SVGAGI. The CDR3 totals 14 residues. CDR3 coding DNA: TGTGCCAGCAGTTACGGGTACGACACCGGGGAGCTGTTTTTT. Protein: CASSYGYDTGELFF.

On this clone: The CDR3 end shows no conserved phenylalanine or tryptophan, and so a read error is likely. The DNA is left out, because the CDR3 cannot be placed on it with certainty; the CDR3 is given as TCRdb lists it. The chain links TRBV7-3 to TRBJ1-2. CDR1 SGHTA and CDR2 FQGTGA come from the germline V gene. The CDR3 is 8 amino acids long, termini counted. The CDR3 sequence: CASSANSI.

CDR3 sequence: CASSIAARVWYGYTF. For the CDR3, the DNA is TGTGCCAGTAGTATTGCCGCCAGGGTCTGGTATGGCTACACCTTC. This chain connects TRBV19 to TRBJ1-2; a weak D match, TRBD1 (5 bases). This CDR3 region has 15 residues. Trimming left V 3 bases short and J 5 bases short, with 16 bases between. Germline CDR1 and CDR2: LNHDA and SQIVND (reference sequence).

The chain combines TRBV11-3 with TRBJ2-3; a weak D match, TRBD2 (6 bases). Trimming cost V 1 base and J 5 bases, with 22 bases left between them. The CDR3 contains 18 residues. Germline values: CDR1 SGHNT, CDR2 YENEEA. CDR3 amino acids: CASSLGERAGFQLDTQYF. CDR3 nucleotide sequence: TGTGCCAGCAGCTTAGGAGAGCGAGCGGGTTTCCAGCTAGATACGCAGTATTTT.

The chain recombines TRBV27 with TRBJ2-6, with 9 bases aligning to TRBD1. This CDR3 contains 17 residues. From germline, CDR1 is MNHEY and CDR2 SMNVEV (reference sequence). J was trimmed by 2 bases and V by 4 bases; bases with no gene match: 6. The CDR3 coding sequence is TGTGCCAGCAGTTCCCACAGGGGGCTCGCTGGGGCCAACGTCCTGACTTTC. Translated: CASSSHRGLAGANVLTF.

The rearrangement uses TRBV5-3 and TRBJ1-6; perhaps TRBD1 as D (5 bases). TRBV5-3 is noted as an ORF with a role that remains uncertain. This CDR3 is 15 amino acids long. Trimming took 4 bases from V and 8 from J, leaving 16 bases between them. The CDR3: CARSNSGTHHSPLHF. In nucleotides, the CDR3 is TGTGCCAGAAGCAACTCCGGGACGCATCATTCACCCCTCCACTTT.

The chain combines TRBV6-5 with TRBJ2-3; weak D call: TRBD2 (6 bases). Germline V CDR1 and CDR2: MNHEY, SVGAGI. V lost 2 bases and J 7 bases, leaving 16 bases between the germline ends. The CDR3 covers 15 residues. The DNA of the CDR3 is TGTGCCAGCAGTTACGGGGGGTTGCACAGTAATACGCAGTATTTT. Its translation: CASSYGGLHSNTQYF.

The chain employs TRBV15 and TRBJ2-2; 8 bases map to TRBD2. The V gene end was trimmed by 0 bases and the J gene end by 1 base; junction bases not matched to a gene: 7. The CDR3 is 18 residues long. Looked up from germline, CDR1 is LNHNV and CDR2 is YYDKDF (reference sequence). The CDR3 coding sequence is TGTGCCACCAGCAGAGATATCCTACTAGCGGTGAACACCGGGGAGCTGTTTTTT. It specifies CATSRDILLAVNTGELFF.

The chain employs TRBV5-4 and TRBJ1-2, with D possibly matching TRBD1 (6 bases). The CDR3 is made up of 14 amino acids. V was trimmed by 1 base and J by 8 bases, leaving 15 bases between them. The germline V gene encodes CDR1 SGHNT and CDR2 YYREEE (reference sequence). In DNA, the CDR3 is TGTGCCAGCAGCTTGCCTGGGGGGCAAGACGGCTACACCTTC. Protein sequence: CASSLPGGQDGYTF.

The chain combines TRBV11-2 with TRBJ1-2; D call uncertain. The CDR3 runs 13 residues. Trimming removed 5 bases at V and 6 bases at J, with 13 bases between. Germline V gives CDR1 SGHAT, CDR2 FQNNGV. CDR3 coding DNA: TGTGCCAGCAGCGTCCGGCGAGTGGATGGCTACACCTTC. It is translated as CASSVRRVDGYTF.

This clone has more than one count but fewer than ten. This sequence joins TRBV29-1 and TRBJ2-3; D may correspond to TRBD1 or TRBD2 (6 bases each). The CDR3 is 13 amino acids. V shed 4 bases and J shed 4 bases, with 12 bases lying between them. CDR1 and CDR2 (germline): SQVTM, ANQGSEA. CDR3 amino acids: CSVVPGGADTQYF. DNA for the CDR3: TGCAGCGTTGTGCCCGGGGGCGCAGATACGCAGTATTTT.

This chain uses TRBV5-8 with TRBJ2-3; tentatively, D is TRBD2 (6 bases). The CDR3 is made up of 16 amino acids. Germline CDR1 and CDR2: SGHTS and YDEGEE. V lost 0 bases to trimming and J lost 3 bases, with 14 bases between them. CDR3 sequence reads: CASSLATGVRTDTQYF. The DNA of the CDR3 is TGTGCCAGCAGCTTGGCGACGGGAGTAAGGACAGATACGCAGTATTTT.